Below, one TCR beta chain is given with its context. Here immunoSEQ multiplex PCR was the method, and the copy in TCRdb shows in-frame clones only, minus some. Seen here are roughly 4,200 clones, less than 85% observed once, and the top ten hold about 28%. The data were obtained in a study of immune evolution from preneoplasia to lung adenocarcinoma. Looking at the study overall: HLA loss of heterozygosity: about 7% AIS, about 15% MIA, about 31% ADC, none AAH.

Two lung cancer pathologists independently confirmed each histologic diagnosis. Nucleic acids came from premalignant or tumor cells enriched by macro-dissection. Germline V lookup: CDR1 SGDLS, CDR2 YYNGEE. V was clipped by 4 bases and J by 4 bases; unmatched bases: 7. The CDR3 sequence is 15 residues long. The sample consisted of FFPE invasive lung adenocarcinoma tissue. V gene TRBV9 combines with J gene TRBJ2-2; TRBD2 aligns across 7 bases. The clonotype originates from a person between 40 and 59 years old with lung adenocarcinoma. Some clones in this sample may be carry-over from other donors' samples. The CDR3 DNA is TGTGCCAGCAGCCCTGCGGGGGTAGGCACCGGGGAGCTGTTTTTT. It encodes CASSPAGVGTGELFF.